This T cell receptor (beta chain) stems from a study of immune heterogeneity within non-small cell lung tumors. On the study more broadly: Among the tumors, several were squamous cell carcinomas, fewer than 11 were non-squamous carcinomas and 1 was not otherwise specified.

As template, the study used bulk tumor genomic DNA at about 550 ng per sample. During surgery, each primary tumor gave multiple biopsies spaced as far apart as possible. Newly diagnosed with untreated non-small cell lung cancer, the patients underwent curative surgery. Multiplex PCR relied on 32 V and 13 J primers to amplify TCR beta CDR3. MiXCR was run by TCRdb on the multiplex PCR reads, yielding one entry per CDR3 protein. The sample records tens of thousands of distinct CDR3 sequences, 25% to 30% being singletons. Only one count was recorded for this clonotype. The germline CDR1 and CDR2 sequences are ENHRY and SYGVKD. The CDR3 has 14 amino acids. The V and J ends lost 10 bases and 2 bases respectively, with 15 bases between them.

The chain links TRBV10-3 to TRBJ1-5; maybe TRBD1 (6 bases). The sequence was obtained from a man in his forties with non-small cell lung cancer. Material for sequencing was lung tumor tissue. The DNA for the CDR3 is TGTGCCACCGTACAGGGCTCGGGCAATCAGCCCCAGCATTTT. Its translation: CATVQGSGNQPQHF.